This section outlines one T cell receptor beta chain sequence together with its context. What it binds is unknown. The sample originates from a study of cytomegalovirus exposure and HLA in healthy donors. The study, taken as a whole, reports: Among CMV-associated TCR beta chains, most appeared HLA-restricted in a later analysis. V segments that were indistinguishable, TRBV6-2 and TRBV6-3 among them, were omitted from analysis.

In the PCR, 60 Vbeta and 13 Jbeta primers were used. The protocol was immunoSEQ multiplex PCR, while the TCRdb copy is restricted to in-frame clones and leaves out a portion. The sample consists of over 95,000 clones, 65% to 85% of them appearing once. From germline, CDR1 is MNHNS and CDR2 SASEGT. The CDR3 spans 15 residues. V gave up 2 bases and J gave up 8 bases, with 18 bases separating them. This receptor was identified in a woman aged 18-29 years in good health and CMV-seronegative. The V call is TRBV6-1, the J call TRBJ1-2; TRBD1 might be the D (6 bases). The material sequenced was PBMCs. CDR3 amino acids: CASSEKQGLAGGYTF. DNA of the CDR3: TGTGCCAGCAGTGAAAAACAGGGTTTAGCAGGGGGCTACACCTTC.